This is a list of T cell receptor beta chains from one sample in a study of vaccination effects on CD4 cells after COVID-19. Their target antigens are unknown. Libraries were prepared by immunoSEQ multiplex PCR; TCRdb keeps only in-frame clonotypes and omits some of them. The sample has 15,000 or so clones, 70% to 80% seen once. The material sequenced was CD4+ T cells from PBMCs cultured with HCoV-NL63 spike peptides, taken after COVID-19 vaccination. All receptors derive from a human donor who received a COVID-19 vaccine. Each CDR3 is given with its conserved first and last residue. Fields, in order: J gene, D gene, clone size, V gene, CDR3 DNA, CDR3 protein. D genes are given only for firm matches. Clone size is stated in some rows and not others, as once, few, many or a class when expanded.

TRBJ2-6,NA,few,TRBV4-1,TGCGCCAGCAGCCCCTTGGACCTACTCCCCTCTGGGGCCAACGTCCTGACTTTC,CASSPLDLLPSGANVLTF
TRBJ2-1,NA,NA,TRBV3-1/TRBV3-2,TGTGCCAGCAGCCAGACGGGGGTACCAAATGAGCAGTTCTTC,CASSQTGVPNEQFF
TRBJ1-1,NA,NA,TRBV7-6,TGTGCCAGCAGCTTAAACGGGCAGGGTATCGGTGAAGCTTTCTTT,CASSLNGQGIGEAFF
TRBJ2-2,NA,NA,TRBV4-1,TGCGCCAGCAGCCATCCAAGGGCCAACACCGGGGAGCTGTTTTTT,CASSHPRANTGELFF
TRBJ1-1,TRBD1,NA,TRBV12-5,TGTGCTAGTGGCCCCAGGGGGCGGGACACTGAAGCTTTCTTT,CASGPRGRDTEAFF
TRBJ2-1,NA,few,TRBV10-3,TGTGCCATCAGTGATGGGGGTGGTTCCTACAATGAGCAGTTCTTC,CAISDGGGSYNEQFF
TRBJ2-5,NA,NA,TRBV1,TGCACCAGCAGCCAAGATCAGCGGGAGACCCAGTACTTC,CTSSQDQRETQYF
TRBJ2-2,NA,NA,TRBV5-6,TGTGCCAGCAGCTTTGGGGGAACTAACACCGGGGAGCTGTTTTTT,CASSFGGTNTGELFF
TRBJ1-1,TRBD1,NA,TRBV6-5,TGTGCCAGCAGTAGGGACAGGCGTGAAGCTTTCTTT,CASSRDRREAFF
TRBJ2-5,TRBD2,NA,TRBV11-2,TGTGCCAGCAGCAAAGTGGGTCGGCGGGGGGGCCGATGGGAGACCCAGTACTTC,CASSKVGRRGGRWETQYF
TRBJ2-6,NA,NA,TRBV6-4,TGTGCCAGCAGTGAGGGGGCTGGGGCCAACGTCCTGACTTTC,CASSEGAGANVLTF
TRBJ2-7,TRBD2,NA,TRBV30,TGTGCCTGGTTACTAGCGGGAGGGCCGGGTGAGCAGTACTTC,CAWLLAGGPGEQYF
TRBJ2-6,TRBD1,NA,TRBV11-1,TGTGCCAGCAGCCCGGACAGGTTGAACGGGGCCAACGTCCTGACTTTC,CASSPDRLNGANVLTF
TRBJ1-5,NA,NA,TRBV6-4,TGTGCCAGCAGTGGGGGGACCAGCAATCAGCCCCAGCATTTT,CASSGGTSNQPQHF
TRBJ1-1,NA,NA,TRBV6-5,TGTGCCAGCATCTTCGGACATTTGAACACTGAAGCTTTCTTT,CASIFGHLNTEAFF
TRBJ2-1,NA,few,TRBV27,TGTGCCAGCAGTTTATCGGGACACCGTAGGAACTACAATGAGCAGTTCTTC,CASSLSGHRRNYNEQFF
TRBJ1-5,NA,NA,TRBV6-6,TGTGCCAGCAGTTATTTGGCGGGCAATCAGCCCCAGCATTTT,CASSYLAGNQPQHF
TRBJ1-1,TRBD1,NA,TRBV9,TGTGCCAGCAGCGGGGGGACAGGGGGATTAAACACTGAAGCTTTCTTT,CASSGGTGGLNTEAFF
TRBJ2-7,NA,NA,TRBV6-6,TGTGCCAGCGGACGCTTTGAGGCGGAGCAGTACTTC,CASGRFEAEQYF
TRBJ2-5,NA,NA,TRBV12-5,TGTGCTAGTGGTTTTATCCCGAAAAGGGGCAGTTCTCCAGAGACCCAGTACTTC,CASGFIPKRGSSPETQYF
TRBJ2-6,NA,NA,TRBV4-2,TGTGCCAGCAGCCAAGATGAGGGTACTGGGGCCAACGTCCTGACTTTC,CASSQDEGTGANVLTF
TRBJ2-3,TRBD2,NA,TRBV9,TGTGCCACTTCTAGCGGGGGGCGCGATACGCAGTATTTT,CATSSGGRDTQYF
TRBJ2-7,NA,NA,TRBV29-1,TGCAGCGTTGACCAAGGGGGCTACGAGCAGTACTTC,CSVDQGGYEQYF
TRBJ2-7,NA,NA,TRBV6-1,TGTGCCAGCAGTGAAAGTCACTACCCCTACTACGAGCAGTACTTC,CASSESHYPYYEQYF